This T cell receptor (beta chain) was recovered during a study of shared clonotypes between healthy human individuals. Background on the study: The cohort had two women and a few men, ages 18 to 49.

The genomic DNA of each subset was split evenly across several immunoSEQ plates. The authors ran unsorted PBMC replicate PCRs on around 320 ng DNA, 25,000 to 35,000 T cell genomes. Source study methods: ImmunoSEQ gave junction-only sequences without quality scores, so filtering differed. Profiling relied on immunoSEQ multiplex PCR, and the TCRdb table lists in-frame clones only, not all of them. D and trimming were read from the DNA, whereas the V and J calls and clone size are those reported in that table. The profile shows about 480,000 clones, approximately 79% of them singletons. V was clipped by 2 bases and J by 5 bases, with 15 bases between them. The CDR3 spans 15 residues. Germline V gene sequence: CDR1 MGHDK, CDR2 SYGVNS.

The receptor was derived from a woman aged 40-49 years in good health. Some clones in this sample may be carry-over from other donors' samples. This chain connects TRBV25-1 to TRBJ1-2; D uncertain. The sample comprised PBMCs. The DNA of the CDR3 is TGTGCCAGCAGTGAACACAAGGGAGGCGGGTATGGCTACACCTTC. Its translation: CASSEHKGGGYGYTF.